The sequence of this T cell receptor (beta chain) was determined in a study of blood T cell repertoires in COVID-19. As for the study in general: T cells, B-cell-depleted T cells, or PBMCs supplied cDNA or gDNA.

Study members were between about 18 and 100 years old and lived in some 26 US regions. Participants were placed into cohorts based on the clinical history they reported. Here immunoSEQ multiplex PCR was the method, and the copy in TCRdb shows in-frame clones only, minus some. The top ten hold roughly 3.3% of the sample, which has about 240,000 clones, around 86% seen once. The CDR3 consists of 14 residues. V lost 3 bases to trimming and J lost 5 bases; unmatched junction nucleotides: 4. Germline-derived CDR1 and CDR2 are LNHDA and SQIVND (reference sequence). This chain joins TRBV19 and TRBJ2-1, with TRBD2 identical over 7 bases. This TCR was sampled from a woman aged 40 to 50 with acute COVID-19. Sequencing input: PBMCs or T cells enriched from blood (not recorded which). CDR3: CASSIGGRNNEQFF. The CDR3 DNA reads TGTGCCAGTAGTATCGGGGGGAGGAACAATGAGCAGTTCTTC.